This is a list of T cell receptor beta chains from one sample in a study of blood T cell repertoires in COVID-19. Sequencing was performed with immunoSEQ multiplex PCR; in TCRdb, only in-frame clones are kept and a portion is missing. Of some 420,000 clones in the sample, 80% to 90% were seen once. Sequences were obtained from PBMCs or T cells enriched from blood (not recorded which). The receptors here all came from a man aged 25 to 40 who had recovered from COVID-19. The CDR3 runs from the conserved cysteine through the conserved F or W. The order of the fields is clone size, V gene, D gene, J gene, CDR3 DNA, CDR3 protein. The D gene is left open where the match is weak. Where a row states a size, it is once, few, many or the class of an expanded clone; other rows omit it.

>.|TRBV5-4|TRBD2|TRBJ2-7
TGTGCTCCACTAGCGGGACGATCTGGGGCCTACGAGCAGTACTTC
CAPLAGRSGAYEQYF
>.|TRBV2|TRBD1|TRBJ1-4
TGTGCCAGCAGTGATCCAGGGGGCGCAGATGAAAAACTGTTTTTT
CASSDPGGADEKLFF
>.|TRBV3-1/TRBV3-2|.|TRBJ1-2
TGTGCCAGCAGACAGGGCAACTATGGCTACACCTTC
CASRQGNYGYTF
>.|TRBV3-1/TRBV3-2|.|TRBJ2-7
TGTGCCAGCAGCCAGTATGTGGGAGCGGGTCTCGAGCAGTACTTC
CASSQYVGAGLEQYF
>.|TRBV3-1/TRBV3-2|.|TRBJ1-3
TGTGCCAGCAGCCAAGGGACACGAACTGGAAACACCATATATTTT
CASSQGTRTGNTIYF
>.|TRBV19|TRBD2|TRBJ2-7
TGTGCCAGTAGGGGGCTAGCGGGAGCCGGCGAGCAGTACTTC
CASRGLAGAGEQYF
>once|TRBV11-2|.|TRBJ1-1
TGTGCCAGCAGCCGGGCAGGGGACATGAACACTGAAGCTTTCTTT
CASSRAGDMNTEAFF
>.|TRBV6-2/TRBV6-3|.|TRBJ2-5
TGTGCCAGCAGCCCACAGGGACAGACCCAGTACTTC
CASSPQGQTQYF
>once|TRBV7-8|TRBD2|TRBJ2-5
TGTGCCAGCAGCCGACTAGCGGGAGCCGAGACCCAGTACTTC
CASSRLAGAETQYF
>.|TRBV2|.|TRBJ1-1
TGTGCCAGCAGTGCACTACACGCGAACACTGAAGCTTTCTTT
CASSALHANTEAFF
>.|TRBV25-1|.|TRBJ1-2
TGTGCCAGCAGTGGTGGGGCTTGGGACTATGGCTACACCTTC
CASSGGAWDYGYTF
>.|TRBV18|TRBD1|TRBJ1-6
TGTGCCAGCTCTCCGGGCCTGGGACAGGCTAATTCACCCCTCCACTTT
CASSPGLGQANSPLHF
>.|TRBV13|.|TRBJ2-1
TGTGCCAGCAGCTCCTCCGGGATCTACCCATACAATGAGCAGTTCTTC
CASSSSGIYPYNEQFF
>.|TRBV2|.|TRBJ2-1
TGTGCCAGCGGGCAAGAAAGGACAGAAGAGCAGTTCTTC
CASGQERTEEQFF
>.|TRBV5-1|TRBD1|TRBJ2-7
TGCGCCAGCAGCCCGGGGTTAGGGACAGGGATTTACGAGCAGTACTTC
CASSPGLGTGIYEQYF
>.|TRBV5-1|.|TRBJ1-4
TGCGCCAGCAGCTTGACAGGCACTAATGAAAAACTGTTTTTT
CASSLTGTNEKLFF
>.|TRBV3-1/TRBV3-2|TRBD1|TRBJ2-7
TGTGCCAGCAGCCTCGGACAGGGCGGCTCCTACGAGCAGTACTTC
CASSLGQGGSYEQYF
>.|TRBV6-5|TRBD1|TRBJ1-6
TGTGCCAGCAGCTGGGACAGCTATAATTCACCCCTCCACTTT
CASSWDSYNSPLHF
>.|TRBV15|.|TRBJ2-1
TGTGCCACCAGCAGAGCAAGCATCAATGAGCAGTTCTTC
CATSRASINEQFF
>.|TRBV5-1|.|TRBJ1-4
TGCGCCAGCAGCTTGGTGGGGCTCCCTTATAATGAAAAACTGTTTTTT
CASSLVGLPYNEKLFF
>.|TRBV6-5|.|TRBJ1-6
TGTGCCAGCAGTTACCAGGGTTCACCCCTCCACTTT
CASSYQGSPLHF
>once|TRBV10-3|.|TRBJ2-5
TGTGCCATCAGTGAGCCCCAGACAGTGACCCAGTACTTC
CAISEPQTVTQYF
>.|TRBV5-1|.|TRBJ2-1
TGCGCCAGCAGCTTGGGAGAATCAGGGCTCGGCTCCTACAATGAGCAGTTCTTC
CASSLGESGLGSYNEQFF
>.|TRBV19|.|TRBJ2-1
TGTGCCAGTAGTCTCGGGACTCAAGGCGATGAGCAGTTCTTC
CASSLGTQGDEQFF
>.|TRBV7-9|TRBD2|TRBJ2-7
TGTGCCAGCAGCCGCGGGACTAGCGGGACGGCCTCCTACGAGCAGTACTTC
CASSRGTSGTASYEQYF
>.|TRBV30|.|TRBJ1-3
TGTGCCTGGAGTGGCGGTTCGTCTGGAAACACCATATATTTT
CAWSGGSSGNTIYF
>.|TRBV20-1|.|TRBJ2-1
TGCAGTGCTAGAGGAGTTGAGCAGTTCTTC
CSARGVEQFF
>.|TRBV10-3|TRBD2|TRBJ2-5
TGTGCCACTGGGACTAGCGGGACTCAGACCCAGTACTTC
CATGTSGTQTQYF
>.|TRBV4-1|TRBD1|TRBJ2-2
TGCGCCAGCAGAAAGGCAGGGGGCGAGTACACCGGGGAGCTGTTTTTT
CASRKAGGEYTGELFF
>.|TRBV2|.|TRBJ2-7
TGTGCCAGCAGTGACCGGTTTGCTTACGAGCAGTACTTC
CASSDRFAYEQYF
>.|TRBV5-4|TRBD2|TRBJ2-2
TGTGCCAGCAGCGAAACCGGACGGCGGGAGGGGGAGCTGTTTTTT
CASSETGRREGELFF
>.|TRBV13|TRBD1|TRBJ1-5
TGTGCCAGCAGCTTAGGGGCCTCCGGGACAGATCAGCCCCAGCATTTT
CASSLGASGTDQPQHF
>once|TRBV28|TRBD1|TRBJ1-4
TGTGCCAGCAGTCAAGACAGGGTTGATGAAAAACTGTTTTTT
CASSQDRVDEKLFF
>.|TRBV27|TRBD1|TRBJ2-2
TGTGCCCACAGGGGGCTCGACACCGGGGAGCTGTTTTTT
CAHRGLDTGELFF
>.|TRBV5-1|.|TRBJ2-5
TGCGCCAGCAGCTTGGCGTGGGAGGGGGTGACCCAGTACTTC
CASSLAWEGVTQYF
>.|TRBV4-1|.|TRBJ2-5
TGCGCCAGCAGCCAAGTAGCGAAAAAAAGGAAGGAGACCCAGTACTTC
CASSQVAKKRKETQYF
>.|TRBV11-3|TRBD1|TRBJ2-5
TGTGCCAGCAGCTTCGGGACAGGGGGCGAAGAGACCCAGTACTTC
CASSFGTGGEETQYF
>.|TRBV6-5|.|TRBJ1-3
TGTGCCAGCAGTCAGGGCGGTGGTGGAAACACCATATATTTT
CASSQGGGGNTIYF
>.|TRBV11-2|.|TRBJ2-2
TGTGCCAGCAGCTTAGGTCCGTCCTCGAACACCGGGGAGCTGTTTTTT
CASSLGPSSNTGELFF
>.|TRBV4-2|TRBD1|TRBJ2-2
TGTGCCAGCAGCCCTGAAGGGACAGCATCGAACACCGGGGAGCTGTTTTTT
CASSPEGTASNTGELFF
>.|TRBV19|TRBD1|TRBJ1-6
TGTGCCAGTCACCGGGACAGAAACTCACCCCTCCACTTT
CASHRDRNSPLHF
>.|TRBV18|.|TRBJ1-6
TGTGCCAGCTCACGGGCAGGCAATAGTAATTCACCCCTCCACTTT
CASSRAGNSNSPLHF
>.|TRBV5-1|TRBD1|TRBJ1-1
TGCGCCAGCAGCTCGACAGGGCTTCTCCAAGCTTTCTTT
CASSSTGLLQAFF
>many|TRBV5-4|.|TRBJ2-3
TGTGCCAGCAGCCTTCGCGGGGCAGATACGCAGTATTTT
CASSLRGADTQYF
>.|TRBV3-1/TRBV3-2|TRBD1|TRBJ2-5
TGTGCCAGCAGCCCCACCCAGGGGGCGGGGGAGACCCAGTACTTC
CASSPTQGAGETQYF
>.|TRBV27|.|TRBJ2-1
TGTGCCAGCAGCGCGGGAAGCTCCTACAATGAGCAGTTCTTC
CASSAGSSYNEQFF
>.|TRBV5-1|TRBD1|TRBJ2-1
TGCGCCAGCAGCTTGGGAGGGCCAGGGGGCTACAATGAGCAGTTCTTC
CASSLGGPGGYNEQFF
>.|TRBV3-1/TRBV3-2|.|TRBJ1-5
TGTGCCAGCAGCCTTCAAGGGGGTATTCAGCCCCAGCATTTT
CASSLQGGIQPQHF
>few|TRBV28|.|TRBJ2-3
TGTGCCAGCAGTTCCCCAATTAGCGGTAGCACAGATACGCAGTATTTT
CASSSPISGSTDTQYF